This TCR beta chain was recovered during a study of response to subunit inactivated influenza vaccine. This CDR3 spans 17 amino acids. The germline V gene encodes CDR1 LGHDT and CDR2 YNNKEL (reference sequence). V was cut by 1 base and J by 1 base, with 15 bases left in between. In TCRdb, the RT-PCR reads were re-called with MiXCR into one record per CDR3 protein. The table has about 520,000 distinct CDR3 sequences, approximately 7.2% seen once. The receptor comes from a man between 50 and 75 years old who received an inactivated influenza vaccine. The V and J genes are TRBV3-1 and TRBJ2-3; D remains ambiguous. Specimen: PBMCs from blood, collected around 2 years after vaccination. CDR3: CASSQGSLSSGTDTQYF. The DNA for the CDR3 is TGTGCCAGCAGCCAAGGATCACTGTCGTCGGGCACAGATACGCAGTATTTT.